These T cell receptor beta chains were read from a single sample in a study of shared clonotypes between healthy human individuals. Profiling relied on immunoSEQ multiplex PCR, and the TCRdb table lists in-frame clones only, not all of them. The sample records around 1 million clones, approximately 76% being singletons. The specimen sequenced was memory CD4+ T cells sorted from blood. The receptor source for this set is a man aged 18 to 30 in good health. Each CDR3 is given with its conserved first and last residue. Each record gives: V gene, D gene, J gene, CDR3 protein. The D gene is left open where the match is weak.

v_call: TRBV6-6
d_call: NA
j_call: TRBJ2-2
cdr3_aa: CASTGLPRPSVFF

v_call: TRBV11-2
d_call: NA
j_call: TRBJ2-5
cdr3_aa: CASSLDQETQYF

v_call: TRBV11-3
d_call: NA
j_call: TRBJ2-1
cdr3_aa: CASSEGPSYNEQFF

v_call: TRBV7-8
d_call: TRBD2
j_call: TRBJ2-3
cdr3_aa: CASSLASLAGNTDTQYF

v_call: TRBV7-7
d_call: TRBD2
j_call: TRBJ2-2
cdr3_aa: CASSATSGRGEELFF

v_call: TRBV30
d_call: NA
j_call: TRBJ1-1
cdr3_aa: CAWDSFGGYTEAFF

v_call: TRBV2
d_call: NA
j_call: TRBJ1-1
cdr3_aa: CASNMNTEAFF

v_call: TRBV4-1
d_call: TRBD2
j_call: TRBJ2-1
cdr3_aa: CASSQPSGGKNEQFF

v_call: TRBV6-1
d_call: TRBD1
j_call: TRBJ1-4
cdr3_aa: CASSEAAGGASEKLFF

v_call: TRBV5-1
d_call: NA
j_call: TRBJ1-1
cdr3_aa: CASSLSGQAPEAFF

v_call: TRBV6-5
d_call: NA
j_call: TRBJ2-3
cdr3_aa: CASTPVGWGYTQYF

v_call: TRBV29-1
d_call: NA
j_call: TRBJ2-5
cdr3_aa: CSALWKETQYF

v_call: TRBV10-3
d_call: NA
j_call: TRBJ2-5
cdr3_aa: CAISDGIQGETQYF

v_call: TRBV27
d_call: NA
j_call: TRBJ2-6
cdr3_aa: CASSLSGTGANVLTF

v_call: TRBV30
d_call: TRBD1
j_call: TRBJ2-3
cdr3_aa: CAWSKGQGPDTQYF

v_call: TRBV19
d_call: NA
j_call: TRBJ2-7
cdr3_aa: CASSMGTARDEQYF

v_call: TRBV28
d_call: NA
j_call: TRBJ2-7
cdr3_aa: CASGGGAAYEQYF

v_call: TRBV19
d_call: NA
j_call: TRBJ1-5
cdr3_aa: CASSMSAGQPQHF

v_call: TRBV28
d_call: NA
j_call: TRBJ1-6
cdr3_aa: CASTSGPFSPLHF

v_call: TRBV30
d_call: NA
j_call: TRBJ2-7
cdr3_aa: CAWSGYGSYEQYF

v_call: TRBV30
d_call: NA
j_call: TRBJ1-2
cdr3_aa: CAWDRRVSGYTF

v_call: TRBV5-1
d_call: TRBD1
j_call: TRBJ2-7
cdr3_aa: CASRLQGKGDEQYF

v_call: TRBV11-2
d_call: NA
j_call: TRBJ2-7
cdr3_aa: CASSLEHISYEQYF

v_call: TRBV2
d_call: NA
j_call: TRBJ2-1
cdr3_aa: CASTKAAGRYNEQFF

v_call: TRBV6-5
d_call: NA
j_call: TRBJ1-5
cdr3_aa: CASSARGGNQPQHF

v_call: TRBV5-6
d_call: TRBD1
j_call: TRBJ1-2
cdr3_aa: CASSLGQGHNYGYTF

v_call: TRBV6-5
d_call: NA
j_call: TRBJ2-2
cdr3_aa: CASSFEGFGELFF

v_call: TRBV5-1
d_call: NA
j_call: TRBJ2-6
cdr3_aa: CASSLQSGANVLTF

v_call: TRBV10-1
d_call: TRBD2
j_call: TRBJ2-1
cdr3_aa: CASSDSSGDNEQFF